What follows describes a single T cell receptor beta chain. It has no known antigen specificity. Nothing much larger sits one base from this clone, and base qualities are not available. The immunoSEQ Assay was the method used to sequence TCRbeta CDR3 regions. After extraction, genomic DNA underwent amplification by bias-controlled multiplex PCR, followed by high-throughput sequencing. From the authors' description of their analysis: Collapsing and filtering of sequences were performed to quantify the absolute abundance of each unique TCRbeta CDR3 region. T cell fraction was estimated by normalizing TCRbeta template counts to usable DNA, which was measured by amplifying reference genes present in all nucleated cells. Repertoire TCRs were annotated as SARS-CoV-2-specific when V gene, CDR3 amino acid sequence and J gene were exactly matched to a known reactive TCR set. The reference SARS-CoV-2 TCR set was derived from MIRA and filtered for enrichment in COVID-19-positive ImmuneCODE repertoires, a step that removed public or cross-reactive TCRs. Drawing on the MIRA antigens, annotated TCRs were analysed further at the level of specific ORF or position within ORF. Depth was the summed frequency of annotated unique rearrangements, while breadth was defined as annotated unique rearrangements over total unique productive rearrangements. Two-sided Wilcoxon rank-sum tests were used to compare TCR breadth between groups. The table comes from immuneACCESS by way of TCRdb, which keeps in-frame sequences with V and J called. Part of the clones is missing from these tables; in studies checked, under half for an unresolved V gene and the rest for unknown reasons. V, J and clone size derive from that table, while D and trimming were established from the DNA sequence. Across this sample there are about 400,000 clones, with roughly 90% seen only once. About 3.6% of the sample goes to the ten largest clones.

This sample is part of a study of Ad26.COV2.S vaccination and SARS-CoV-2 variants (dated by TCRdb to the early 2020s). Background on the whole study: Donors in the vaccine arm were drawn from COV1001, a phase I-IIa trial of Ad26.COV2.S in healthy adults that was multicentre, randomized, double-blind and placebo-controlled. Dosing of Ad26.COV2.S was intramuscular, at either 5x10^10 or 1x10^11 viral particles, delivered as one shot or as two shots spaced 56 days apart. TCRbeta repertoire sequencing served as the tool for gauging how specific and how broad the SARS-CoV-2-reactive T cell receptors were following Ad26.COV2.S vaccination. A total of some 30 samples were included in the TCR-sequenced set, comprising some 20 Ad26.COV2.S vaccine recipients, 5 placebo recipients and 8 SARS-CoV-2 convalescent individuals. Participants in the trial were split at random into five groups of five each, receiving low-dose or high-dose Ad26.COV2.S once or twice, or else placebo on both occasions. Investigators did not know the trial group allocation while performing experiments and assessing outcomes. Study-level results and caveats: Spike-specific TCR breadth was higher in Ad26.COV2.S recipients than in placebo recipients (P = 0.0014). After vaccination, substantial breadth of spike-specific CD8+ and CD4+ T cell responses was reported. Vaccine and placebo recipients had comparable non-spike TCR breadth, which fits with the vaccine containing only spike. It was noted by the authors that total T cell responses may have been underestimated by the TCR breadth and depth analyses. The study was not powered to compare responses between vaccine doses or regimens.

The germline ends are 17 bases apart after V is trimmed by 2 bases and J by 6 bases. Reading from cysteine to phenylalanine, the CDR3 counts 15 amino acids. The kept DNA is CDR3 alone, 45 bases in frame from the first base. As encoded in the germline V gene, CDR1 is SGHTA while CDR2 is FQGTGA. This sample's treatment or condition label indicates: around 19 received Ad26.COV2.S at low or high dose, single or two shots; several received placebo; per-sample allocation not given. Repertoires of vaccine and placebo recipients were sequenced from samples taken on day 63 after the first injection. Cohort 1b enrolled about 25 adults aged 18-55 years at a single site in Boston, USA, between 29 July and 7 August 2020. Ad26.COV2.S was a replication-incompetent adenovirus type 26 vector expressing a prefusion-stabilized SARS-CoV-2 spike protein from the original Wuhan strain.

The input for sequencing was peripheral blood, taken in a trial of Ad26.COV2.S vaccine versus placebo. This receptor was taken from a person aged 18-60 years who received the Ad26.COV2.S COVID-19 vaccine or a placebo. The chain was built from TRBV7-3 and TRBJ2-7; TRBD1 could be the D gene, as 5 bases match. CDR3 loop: CASSLFSQGLSEQYF. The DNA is TGTGCCAGCAGCTTATTTTCCCAGGGTTTGTCCGAGCAGTACTTC.